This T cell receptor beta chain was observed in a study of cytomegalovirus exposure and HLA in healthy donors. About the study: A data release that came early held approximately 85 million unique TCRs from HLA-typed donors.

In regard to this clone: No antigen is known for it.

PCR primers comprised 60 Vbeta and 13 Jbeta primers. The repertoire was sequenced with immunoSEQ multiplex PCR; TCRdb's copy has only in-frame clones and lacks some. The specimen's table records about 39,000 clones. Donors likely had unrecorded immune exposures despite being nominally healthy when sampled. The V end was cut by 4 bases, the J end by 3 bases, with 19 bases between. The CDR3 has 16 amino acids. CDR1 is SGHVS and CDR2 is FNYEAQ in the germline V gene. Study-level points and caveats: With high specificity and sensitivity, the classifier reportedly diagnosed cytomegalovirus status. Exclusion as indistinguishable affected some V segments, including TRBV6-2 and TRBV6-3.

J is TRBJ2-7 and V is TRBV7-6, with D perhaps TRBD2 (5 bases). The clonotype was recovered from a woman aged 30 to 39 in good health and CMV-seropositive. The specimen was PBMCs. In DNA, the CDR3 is TGTGCCAGCAGCTCCACTAAAAGGACGGGATACTACGAGCAGTACTTC. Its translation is CASSSTKRTGYYEQYF.